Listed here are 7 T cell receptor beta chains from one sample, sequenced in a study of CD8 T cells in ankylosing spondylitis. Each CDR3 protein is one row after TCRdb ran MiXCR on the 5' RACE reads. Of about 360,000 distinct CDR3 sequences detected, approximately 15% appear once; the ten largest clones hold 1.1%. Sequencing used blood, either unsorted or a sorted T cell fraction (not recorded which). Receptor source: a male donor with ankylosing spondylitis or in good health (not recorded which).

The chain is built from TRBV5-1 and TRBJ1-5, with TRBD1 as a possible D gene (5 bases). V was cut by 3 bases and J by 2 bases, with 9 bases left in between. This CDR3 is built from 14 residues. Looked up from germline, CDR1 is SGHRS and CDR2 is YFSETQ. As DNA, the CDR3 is TGCGCCAGCAGCTCGGGGGAGGGCAATCAGCCCCAGCATTTT. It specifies CASSSGEGNQPQHF.

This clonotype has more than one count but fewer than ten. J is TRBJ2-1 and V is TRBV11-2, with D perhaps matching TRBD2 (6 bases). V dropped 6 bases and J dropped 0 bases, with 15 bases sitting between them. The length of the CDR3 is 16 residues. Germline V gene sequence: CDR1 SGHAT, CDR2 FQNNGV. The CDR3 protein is CASSFSGRASYNEQFF. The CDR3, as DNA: TGTGCCAGCAGTTTTAGCGGAAGGGCCTCCTACAATGAGCAGTTCTTC.

CDR3 loop: CASSSDRGLGYTF. CDR3 bases: TGCGCCAGCAGTTCGGACAGGGGGCTTGGCTACACCTTC. The chain has TRBV5-1 and TRBJ1-2, with 11 nucleotides matching TRBD1. Germline loops: CDR1 SGHRS, CDR2 YFSETQ. The CDR3 runs 13 residues. Trimming took 5 bases from V and 7 from J; bases not matched to a gene: 4.

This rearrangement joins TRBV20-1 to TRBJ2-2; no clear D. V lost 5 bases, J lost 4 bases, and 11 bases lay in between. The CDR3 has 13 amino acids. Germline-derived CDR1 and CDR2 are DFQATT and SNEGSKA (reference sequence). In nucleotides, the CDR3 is TGCAGTGCTCGCGAATCGAGCACCGGGGAGCTGTTTTTT. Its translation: CSARESSTGELFF.

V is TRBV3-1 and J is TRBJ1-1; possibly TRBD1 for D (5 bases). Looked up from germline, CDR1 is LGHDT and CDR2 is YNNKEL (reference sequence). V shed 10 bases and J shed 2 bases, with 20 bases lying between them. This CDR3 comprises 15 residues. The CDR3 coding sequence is TGTGCCACCACCCAAGTTGGAGGACAAAACACTGAAGCTTTCTTT. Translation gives CATTQVGGQNTEAFF.

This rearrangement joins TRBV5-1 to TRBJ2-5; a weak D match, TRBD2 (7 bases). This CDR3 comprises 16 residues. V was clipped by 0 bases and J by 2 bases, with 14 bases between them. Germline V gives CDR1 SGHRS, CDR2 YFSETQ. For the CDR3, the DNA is TGCGCCAGCAGCTTGGCCCCTAGCGGACAGCAAGAGACCCAGTACTTC. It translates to CASSLAPSGQQETQYF.

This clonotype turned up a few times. CDR3 region: CSAGDRGPEAFF. The CDR3 DNA follows: TGCAGTGCTGGGGACAGAGGCCCTGAAGCTTTCTTT. V is TRBV20-1 and J is TRBJ1-1; 7 bases fit TRBD1. V was pared by 5 bases and J by 6 bases, with 6 bases of the junction left unmatched. This CDR3 is 12 amino acids long. Germline V gene data show CDR1 as DFQATT and CDR2 as SNEGSKA (reference sequence).